This T cell receptor (beta chain) stems from a study of T-cell reconstitution after alpha-beta-depleted transplantation in children. The V gene lost 10 bases and the J gene lost 2 bases, with 9 bases spanning the gap. CDR1 is MDHEN and CDR2 is SYDVKM in the germline V gene. The length of the CDR3 is 12 residues. A TCRbeta library incorporating unique molecular identifiers was prepared. TCRdb itself ran the PCR reads through MiXCR, one entry per CDR3 protein. The sample consists of around 410,000 distinct CDR3 sequences, roughly 10% of them appearing once. This sample comprised PBMCs from the stem cell graft donor, obtained from the stem cell graft. This sequence originates from a human donor who donated a stem cell graft to a child with acute myeloid leukemia. This sequence joins TRBV28 and TRBJ1-3; TRBD1 is a possible D gene (6 bases). The CDR3 bases are TGTGCCACCCACAGGGCTGGAAACACCATATATTTT. It encodes CATHRAGNTIYF.